Listed below are T cell receptor beta chains from one sample, sequenced in a study of T cells in Graves' hyperthyroidism and ophthalmopathy. TCRdb itself ran the multiplex PCR reads through MiXCR, one entry per CDR3 protein. Among roughly 400,000 distinct CDR3 sequences listed, 20% to 30% were seen once. The sequencing input was blood. Receptor source: a man between 45 and 60 years old with Graves' hyperthyroidism. The CDR3 runs from the conserved cysteine through the conserved F or W. The D gene is left open where the match is weak. Size values are once, few and many counts, or a class for expanded clones, and some rows have none.

V gene	J gene	clone size	D gene	CDR3 DNA	CDR3 protein
TRBV20-1	TRBJ2-1	few	.	TGCAGTGCTAGTCAAGCTAGCTATGAGCAGTTCTTC	CSASQASYEQFF
TRBV20-1	TRBJ2-7	.	.	TGCAGTGCTAGAGATCCCTTAAATTACGAGCAGTACTTC	CSARDPLNYEQYF
TRBV6-1	TRBJ2-2	few	.	TGTGCCAGCAGTATAAGCACCGGGGAGCTGTTTTTT	CASSISTGELFF
TRBV18	TRBJ2-2	many	.	TGTGCCAGCTCACCAAGCACCGGGGAGCTGTTTTTT	CASSPSTGELFF
TRBV12-3/TRBV12-4	TRBJ1-5	.	TRBD1	TGTGCCAGCAGGACAGGGGGCTCCGGTCAGCCCCAGCATTTT	CASRTGGSGQPQHF
TRBV2	TRBJ2-3	.	.	TGTGCCAGCACCGAGGGGCAGGGGTTGACAGATACGCAGTATTTT	CASTEGQGLTDTQYF
TRBV9	TRBJ2-3	few	.	TGTGCCAGCAGCGTAGCGGCAGGGAATGCAGATACGCAGTATTTT	CASSVAAGNADTQYF
TRBV6-1	TRBJ2-5	.	.	TGTGCCAGCAGTCGCACTGGGGTGCTCCAAGAGACCCAGTACTTC	CASSRTGVLQETQYF
TRBV3-1	TRBJ2-7	few	.	TGTGCCAGCAGCGTAGGCATCGCCAGCTCCTACGAGCAGTACTTC	CASSVGIASSYEQYF
TRBV6-1	TRBJ1-5	.	.	TGTGCCAGCAGTTTCGGTCGTTCGGGGGATCAGCCCCAGCATTTT	CASSFGRSGDQPQHF
TRBV10-2	TRBJ2-7	.	.	TGCGCCAGCTCAATGGGCCTCATAGGAGAGCAGTACTTC	CASSMGLIGEQYF
TRBV6-1	TRBJ1-5	.	.	TGTGCCAGCAGGACAGGACGTAGCAATCAGCCCCAGCATTTT	CASRTGRSNQPQHF
TRBV6-2/TRBV6-3	TRBJ2-7	.	.	TGTGCCAGCAGTTACTCGGGGGAGCAGTACTTC	CASSYSGEQYF
TRBV11-2	TRBJ2-2	.	.	TGTGCCAGCAGCTTAGCGGGGCGATTCACTGGGGAGCTGTTTTTT	CASSLAGRFTGELFF
TRBV11-2	TRBJ1-1	many	TRBD1	TGTGCCAGCAGCTTTGGGGACAGGGGAGTTGAAGCTTTCTTT	CASSFGDRGVEAFF
TRBV7-2	TRBJ1-1	.	.	TGTGCCAGCAGCTTAGCGGGGGAAGGCACTGAAGCTTTCTTT	CASSLAGEGTEAFF
TRBV28	TRBJ1-2	.	.	TGTGCCAGCAGTTTAAAACCGGTGGCGCATAATGGCTACACCTTC	CASSLKPVAHNGYTF
TRBV6-1	TRBJ2-2	few	TRBD2	TGTGCCAGCAGGGGGACTATTAACACCGGGGAGCTGTTTTTT	CASRGTINTGELFF
TRBV3-1	TRBJ2-3	.	.	TGTGCCAGCAGCCAACAATTGTCTAGCACAGATACGCAGTATTTT	CASSQQLSSTDTQYF
TRBV2	TRBJ2-3	many	TRBD2	TGTGCCAGCAAGCGGGAGGCCAGCACAGATACGCAGTATTTT	CASKREASTDTQYF
TRBV4-1	TRBJ2-1	.	TRBD2	TGCGCCAGCAGCCAAGAACTAGCGCTGACCAATGAGCAGTTCTTC	CASSQELALTNEQFF
TRBV6-1	TRBJ2-7	.	TRBD2	TGTGCCAGCAGGCTAGCGGGCGGCGAGCAGTACTTC	CASRLAGGEQYF